The 5 T cell receptor beta chains given below trace back to one sample, sequenced in a study of T cell responses to AZD1222 COVID-19 vaccine. Sequencing was performed with immunoSEQ multiplex PCR; in TCRdb, only in-frame clones are kept and a portion is missing. The sample lists about 130,000 clones, around 87% occurring once. The material sequenced was peripheral blood, taken on day 0 of AZD1222 vaccination. The receptors shown here come from an adult in good health.

This clone was observed once. The junction departs from germline at one end; a sequencing error may be responsible. The chain links TRBV7-7 to TRBJ2-7; 9 nucleotides line up with TRBD2. In germline, CDR1 is SSHAT, CDR2 FNYEAQ (reference sequence). The CDR3 spans 14 residues. CDR3 protein: CASSSASGDYEQYF. The CDR3 DNA follows: TGTGCTAGCAGCTCCGCTAGCGGGGACTACGAGCAGTACTTC.

The gene calls are TRBV7-9 and TRBJ2-2; 11 positions match TRBD1. J gave up 5 bases and V 5 bases, and 4 bases lay outside the gene matches. The CDR3 loop spans 15 amino acids. Germline V gives CDR1 SEHNR, CDR2 FQNEAQ (reference sequence). CDR3 protein: CASSRTGGRTGELFF. Written as DNA, the CDR3 is TGTGCCAGCAGCCGGACAGGGGGCAGGACCGGGGAGCTGTTTTTT.

The J gene is TRBJ2-4, the V gene TRBV7-9, with 7 bases that match TRBD2. The germline V gene encodes CDR1 SEHNR and CDR2 FQNEAQ (reference sequence). The ends lost 7 bases at V and 3 bases at J; junction bases unmatched: 15. This CDR3 has 17 amino acids. The CDR3 nucleotides are TGTGCCAGCACCCAATGGGTGGGAGGGCTTGACAAAAACATTCAGTACTTC. This codes for CASTQWVGGLDKNIQYF.

The genes are TRBV5-1 and TRBJ1-6; D is ambiguous. The CDR3 loop spans 13 amino acids. Germline V lookup: CDR1 SGHRS, CDR2 YFSETQ. The V end lost 0 bases, the J end lost 10 bases, and 8 bases lay between the germline ends. In DNA, the CDR3 is TGCGCCAGCAGCTTGGGATCATCGTCACCCCTCCACTTT. Amino acid sequence: CASSLGSSSPLHF.

The CDR3 DNA sequence: TGTGCCAGCAGTGAAGAGCATGGAAACACCATATATTTT. Its translation: CASSEEHGNTIYF. The V gene is TRBV2, the J gene TRBJ1-3; unclear D gene. This CDR3 has 13 amino acids. Germline CDR1 reads SNHLY; CDR2 reads FYNNEI. Trimming removed 1 base from V and 3 bases from J, with 4 bases in between.